This TCR beta chain was obtained from a study of T cell repertoires in cytomegalovirus infection. Germline CDR1 reads MNHNS; CDR2 reads SASEGT. The CDR3 has 17 residues. The ends lost 0 bases at V and 4 bases at J; junction bases unmatched: 7. This clonotype was detected only a few times. Its target is not known. TCRdb recomputed calls from the reads with MiXCR, one row per CDR3 protein. Of approximately 990,000 distinct CDR3 sequences in the sample, about a third were seen once. Here the sequenced sample was cultured CD8+ T cells from PBMCs, taken from culture after CMV antigen stimulation. The chain joins TRBV6-1 to TRBJ2-3; TRBD1 aligns across 10 bases. The sequence came from a human donor in good health (CMV status not recorded). Some clones in this sample may be carry-over from other donors' samples. The CDR3 reads CASSEALDRGSSDTQYF. CDR3 nucleotide sequence: TGTGCCAGCAGTGAAGCCTTGGACAGGGGGAGTTCAGATACGCAGTATTTT.